What follows describes a single T cell receptor (beta chain). The antigen this receptor binds is unknown. There are no base qualities to consult, and no much larger clone falls within one base. These data come from a study of blood T cell repertoires in COVID-19 (dated by TCRdb to about 2020). Context from the whole study: Samples from collaborators originated in the United States, Italy and Spain and spanned both the acute and convalescent phases of COVID-19. The material from the prospective study consisted of cDNA or gDNA derived from T cells, B-cell-depleted T cells, or PBMCs. Deeply sampled blood TCRbeta repertoires from subjects exposed to, actively infected with, or recovered from COVID-19 were included in the dataset. The repertoires were made available in a free public database intended to serve as a resource for research on the immune response to SARS-CoV-2. Samples came from the ongoing ImmuneRACE study (first 160 participants) plus 1,254 subjects from 6 global collaborators. Nearly every sample came with metadata listing a de-identified subject ID, COVID-19 status, age in years and sex. Where available, HLA class I and class II types were obtained from metadata supplied by the sample provider rather than from assay-based typing. General findings and caveats noted by the study authors: How much clinical and demographic metadata was included differed by source and by participant, and the metadata was provided uncurated.

V is trimmed back by 9 bases and J by 7 bases, and the junction contains 5 bases that no gene match accounts for. Including the terminal cysteine and phenylalanine, the CDR3 comprises 13 residues. CDR3 DNA is the only sequence kept; it has 39 bases, read in frame from the first base. CDR1 and CDR2 were assigned from the germline V gene (reference sequence) as LNHDA and SQIVND. Participants in the prospective study were enrolled through a virtual design, were aged about 18 to 100 years, and lived in roughly 24 United States geographic areas. In the prospective study, participants were assigned to cohorts based on the clinical history participants reported in a screening survey and a study questionnaire. Recovered participants in ImmuneRACE Cohort 3 were defined by two consecutive negative NP/OP PCR tests, clearance by a healthcare professional, or resolution of symptoms. Each participant in the prospective study had whole blood, serum and a nasopharyngeal or oropharyngeal swab collected by mobile phlebotomists. Prospective study participants could optionally give additional blood draws and questionnaires over a roughly two-month period. Blood samples from the prospective study were shipped frozen or at room temperature prior to DNA extraction.

TCRbeta CDR3 regions were amplified from genomic DNA using the immunoSEQ Assay, a bias-controlled multiplex PCR. The authors processed their data as follows. Nucleated cell counts per sample were estimated from amplification of reference gene primers within the assay. Sequence reads were collapsed and filtered to measure the absolute abundance of every unique TCRbeta CDR3 rearrangement. For each sample, productive Simpson clonality was calculated by taking the square root of Simpson's diversity index across productive rearrangements. In its TCRdb copy, this immuneACCESS table keeps in-frame sequences only and misses some clones. Where compared with another copy, unresolved V genes explain less than half of these, and the others have no known cause. V and J calls and clone size follow that table, whereas D and trimming were derived from the DNA. The sample contains a few hundred thousand clones, approximately 83% of them found a single time. The ten largest clones take up roughly 2% of the sample.

This sequence originates from a man aged 25-45 years who had recovered from COVID-19. The sequenced material came from PBMCs or T cells enriched from blood (not recorded which). The sequence joins TRBV19 to TRBJ2-1, with 11 middle bases fitting TRBD2. The CDR3 region has the sequence CASTGTSGNEQFF. The DNA sequence is given as TGTGCCAGCACCGGGACTAGCGGAAATGAGCAGTTCTTC.